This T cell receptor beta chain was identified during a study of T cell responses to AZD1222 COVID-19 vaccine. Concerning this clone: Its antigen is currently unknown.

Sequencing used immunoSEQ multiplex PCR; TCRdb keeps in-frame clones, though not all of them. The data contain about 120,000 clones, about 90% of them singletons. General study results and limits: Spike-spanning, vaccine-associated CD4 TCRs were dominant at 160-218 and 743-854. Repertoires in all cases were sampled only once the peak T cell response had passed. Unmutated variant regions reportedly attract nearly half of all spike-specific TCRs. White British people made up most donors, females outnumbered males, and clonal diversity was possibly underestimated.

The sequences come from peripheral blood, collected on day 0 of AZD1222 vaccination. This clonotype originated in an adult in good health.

The CDR3 DNA sequence: TGCGCCAGCAGCTTCGACAGTTTGTGGAATTCACCCCTCCACTTT. Its translation: CASSFDSLWNSPLHF. The V gene is TRBV5-1, the J gene TRBJ1-6; TRBD1 is a possible D gene (5 bases). Germline V CDR1 and CDR2: SGHRS, YFSETQ. V was clipped by 2 bases and J by 7 bases, with 13 bases between them. The CDR3 extends over 15 amino acids.